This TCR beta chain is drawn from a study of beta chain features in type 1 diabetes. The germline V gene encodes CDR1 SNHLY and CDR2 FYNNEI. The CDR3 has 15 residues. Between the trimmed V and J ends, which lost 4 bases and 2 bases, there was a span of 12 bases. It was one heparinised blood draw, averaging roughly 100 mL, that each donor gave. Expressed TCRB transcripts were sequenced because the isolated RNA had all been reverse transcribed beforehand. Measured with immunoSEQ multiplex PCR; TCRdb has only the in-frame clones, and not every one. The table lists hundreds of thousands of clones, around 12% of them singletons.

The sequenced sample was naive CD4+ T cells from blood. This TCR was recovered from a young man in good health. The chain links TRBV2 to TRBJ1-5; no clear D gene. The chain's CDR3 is CASSALNAGNQPQHF. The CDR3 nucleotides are TGTGCCAGCAGTGCCCTGAACGCGGGCAATCAGCCCCAGCATTTT.